Below are 20 T cell receptor beta chains sequenced from a single sample in a study of shared clonotypes between healthy human individuals. Sequenced by immunoSEQ multiplex PCR; TCRdb stores in-frame clones only, minus some. The sample has roughly 2.4 million clones, nearly 97% seen once. What was sequenced was naive CD4+ T cells sorted from blood. Subset noted: CD45RA+ positively selected. All receptors come from a man aged 18 to 29 in good health.

The chain employs TRBV7-9 and TRBJ1-6; D is uncertain. The ends were cut back, 0 bases at V and 7 bases at J, with 16 bases in the middle. CDR3 size: 17 residues. The germline CDR1 and CDR2 sequences are SEHNR and FQNEAQ (reference sequence). The CDR3 DNA reads TGTGCCAGCAGCTTAGCGTGGACTCGAGAACGGAATTCACCCCTCCACTTT. It codes for CASSLAWTRERNSPLHF.

The chain carries TRBV27 and TRBJ2-7, with D uncertain. The germline V gene encodes CDR1 MNHEY and CDR2 SMNVEV (reference sequence). V was shortened by 6 bases and J by 3 bases, with 18 bases between the two germline ends. CDR3 length: 15 amino acids. Here the CDR3 reads CASRFGVWWSYEQYF. The CDR3 DNA sequence: TGTGCCAGCAGATTCGGCGTCTGGTGGAGCTACGAGCAGTACTTC.

The J gene is TRBJ1-5, the V gene TRBV7-2, with TRBD1 matching over 12 bases. Per the germline V gene, CDR1 is SGHTA and CDR2 is FQGNSA. The CDR3 is 14 residues long. V was clipped by 7 bases and J by 3 bases; unmatched bases: 1. The CDR3 protein is CASMGQGANQPQHF. CDR3 bases: TGTGCCAGCATGGGACAGGGGGCCAATCAGCCCCAGCATTTT.

J is TRBJ2-3 and V is TRBV18; D might be TRBD2 (5 bases). Trimming took off 0 bases at V and 2 bases at J, with 15 bases between the two ends. Germline CDR1 reads KGHSH; CDR2 reads LQKENI. The CDR3 spans 17 residues. CDR3 loop: CASSPPTSGPSTDTQYF. The DNA of the CDR3 is TGTGCCAGCTCACCACCAACGAGCGGCCCTTCCACAGATACGCAGTATTTT.

The V and J genes are TRBV11-2 and TRBJ2-7; D remains unclear. This CDR3 has 15 residues. The germline V and J ends were trimmed by 4 bases and 2 bases, with 15 bases remaining between them. Germline V gene data show CDR1 as SGHAT and CDR2 as FQNNGV. The CDR3: CASSSSNIGAYEQYF. CDR3 DNA: TGTGCCAGCAGCTCATCAAACATTGGGGCCTACGAGCAGTACTTC.

The chain has TRBV2 and TRBJ2-4; TRBD1 matches at 8 bases. Germline V gene lookup returns CDR1 SNHLY and CDR2 FYNNEI. V shed 1 base and J 4 bases; nucleotides not matched to a gene: 3. The length of the CDR3 is 15 residues. For the CDR3, the DNA is TGTGCCAGCAGTGAAGGGGGGACAGGAAAAAACATTCAGTACTTC. Translation: CASSEGGTGKNIQYF.

Only a few counts were recorded for this clone. This chain connects TRBV6-1 to TRBJ1-6; unclear D gene. From germline, CDR1 is MNHNS and CDR2 SASEGT. The CDR3 loop spans 15 amino acids. With 0 bases removed from V and 13 bases from J, the gap between germline ends came to 16 bases. The DNA for the CDR3 is TGTGCCAGCAGTGAAGCGAGAGCCAGCGTGGCGCCCCTCCACTTT. It yields the protein CASSEARASVAPLHF.

The rearrangement links TRBV19 to TRBJ2-2; 9 nucleotides match TRBD1. Losses at the gene ends were 3 bases for V and 6 bases for J; bases not matched to a gene: 5. Germline V gene lookup returns CDR1 LNHDA and CDR2 SQIVND (reference sequence). There are 15 residues in the CDR3. The CDR3 nucleotides read TGTGCCAGTAGTATGGGGACAGGGTTCGCCGGGGAGCTGTTTTTT. The encoded protein is CASSMGTGFAGELFF.

The chain employs TRBV15 and TRBJ1-4, with unresolved D. Germline V lookup: CDR1 LNHNV, CDR2 YYDKDF (reference sequence). This CDR3 has 14 amino acids. V dropped 0 bases and J dropped 8 bases, with 10 bases sitting between them. The CDR3 nucleotides are TGTGCCACCAGCAGAGACATATGGACCGAAAAACTGTTTTTT. It is translated as CATSRDIWTEKLFF.

CDR3: CASNRNAASGELFF. DNA for the CDR3: TGTGCCAGTAATAGGAATGCTGCTTCCGGGGAGCTGTTTTTT. This sequence joins TRBV28 and TRBJ2-2; no clear D gene. CDR1 and CDR2 from the germline V gene are MDHEN and SYDVKM. The CDR3 consists of 14 residues. V shed 9 bases and J shed 6 bases, with 17 bases lying between them.

The rearrangement links TRBV29-1 to TRBJ1-1; D gene ambiguous. Per the germline V gene, CDR1 is SQVTM and CDR2 is ANQGSEA. The CDR3 extends over 13 amino acids. Deletions cut 6 bases from V and 0 bases from J, with 11 bases between. CDR3 in DNA: TGCAGCGTCGCCCCCGGACTGAACACTGAAGCTTTCTTT. Encoded protein: CSVAPGLNTEAFF.

The chain combines TRBV6-1 with TRBJ1-6; D is possibly TRBD1 (6 bases). Germline CDR1 reads MNHNS; CDR2 reads SASEGT. Trimming cost V 2 bases and J 7 bases, with 24 bases left between them. The CDR3 length is 19 residues. This CDR3 is CASSESRDIWALLNSPLHF. DNA for the CDR3: TGTGCCAGCAGTGAATCCCGGGACATTTGGGCGTTGTTGAATTCACCCCTCCACTTT.

The sample holds one count of this clone. The chain couples TRBV27 to TRBJ2-7; D perhaps matches TRBD2 (7 bases). V dropped 2 bases and J dropped 1 base, with 12 bases sitting between them. This CDR3 comprises 15 residues. From germline, CDR1 is MNHEY and CDR2 SMNVEV (reference sequence). DNA for the CDR3: TGTGCCAGCAGTTTAGCGGGGGCAAAATCCTACGAGCAGTACTTC. It codes for CASSLAGAKSYEQYF.

Details on this clone: This CDR3 is also generated by other DNA sequences in the sample. The chain combines TRBV30 with TRBJ2-7; D is undetermined. This CDR3 contains 12 residues. Per germline, CDR1 GTSNPN and CDR2 SVGIG (reference sequence). V gave up 0 bases and J gave up 1 base, with 4 bases separating them. The CDR3 loop reads CAWSVGSYEQYF. In DNA, the CDR3 is TGTGCCTGGAGTGTCGGTTCCTACGAGCAGTACTTC.

The J gene is TRBJ1-6, the V gene TRBV13; D is perhaps TRBD1 (6 bases). The V end lost 4 bases, the J end lost 1 base, and 14 bases lay between the germline ends. Germline lookup yields CDR1 PRHDT and CDR2 FYEKMQ (reference sequence). The CDR3 loop spans 17 amino acids. The CDR3 loop is CASSSRTEKSYNSPLHF. Here the CDR3 DNA reads TGTGCCAGCAGCTCACGGACAGAGAAATCCTATAATTCACCCCTCCACTTT.

V usage is TRBV5-1 and J usage is TRBJ2-3; 9 bases fit TRBD1. The CDR3 runs to 16 residues. Trimming took 6 bases from V and 3 from J; bases not matched to a gene: 11. Germline V gene lookup returns CDR1 SGHRS and CDR2 YFSETQ. The CDR3 region has the DNA TGCGCCAGCACCAAATCGGGACAGGGAGGGACAGATACGCAGTATTTT. This gives the protein CASTKSGQGGTDTQYF.

The V and J genes are TRBV19 and TRBJ2-3, with unresolved D. The germline V and J ends were trimmed by 5 bases and 7 bases, with 16 bases remaining between them. The CDR3 totals 14 residues. Germline lookup yields CDR1 LNHDA and CDR2 SQIVND (reference sequence). CDR3 sequence reads: CASSEGPPMNTQYF. DNA of the CDR3: TGTGCCAGTAGTGAAGGGCCACCTATGAATACGCAGTATTTT.

J is TRBJ2-7 and V is TRBV2; weak D call: TRBD2 (6 bases). The V gene's germline CDR1 is SNHLY and CDR2 FYNNEI. V shed 3 bases and J shed 10 bases, with 16 bases lying between them. The CDR3 runs 13 residues. As DNA, the CDR3 is TGTGCCAGCAGTGAGAGGCTCTGGCGGGAACAGTACTTC. This codes for CASSERLWREQYF.

The chain carries TRBV4-2 and TRBJ2-3; unclear D gene. V was clipped by 0 bases and J by 4 bases, with 11 bases between them. The CDR3 totals 15 residues. CDR1 is LGHNA and CDR2 is YNFKEQ in the germline V gene. The CDR3 DNA reads TGTGCCAGCAGCCAAGATGGCATTAGAGCAGATACGCAGTATTTT. This translates into CASSQDGIRADTQYF.

The V and J genes are TRBV30 and TRBJ1-1, with 11 bases lining up with TRBD1. The V gene end was trimmed by 2 bases and the J gene end by 5 bases; junction bases not matched to a gene: 4. Germline loops: CDR1 GTSNPN, CDR2 SVGIG (reference sequence). This CDR3 is built from 14 residues. In DNA form, the CDR3 reads TGTGCCTGGAGTAACGGACAGGGGGCGACTGAAGCTTTCTTT. Its translation: CAWSNGQGATEAFF.